The rows below give T cell receptor beta chains drawn from one sample of a study of blood T cell repertoires in COVID-19. Some clones are missing from TCRdb's copy, which holds only in-frame ones; the method was immunoSEQ multiplex PCR. The top ten hold around 8% of the sample, which has about 110,000 clones, around four fifths seen once. The sample consisted of peripheral blood. These receptors all stem from a woman aged 40 to 55 with acute or convalescent COVID-19. Each CDR3 is given with its conserved first and last residue. Each record gives: clone size, D gene, J gene, V gene, CDR3 protein, CDR3 DNA. The D gene is left open where the match is weak. Where a row states a size, it is once, few, many or the class of an expanded clone; other rows omit it.

NA,NA,TRBJ1-6,TRBV19,CASSFESGPGSYNSPLHF,TGTGCCAGTAGTTTCGAATCCGGACCGGGGTCCTATAATTCACCCCTCCACTTT
NA,NA,TRBJ1-4,TRBV7-9,CASSPPLTNQEEKLFF,TGTGCCAGCAGCCCCCCCCTGACAAATCAAGAGGAAAAACTGTTTTTT
NA,NA,TRBJ2-3,TRBV7-9,CAREADTQYF,TGTGCCAGAGAGGCAGATACGCAGTATTTT
once,TRBD2,TRBJ2-1,TRBV4-1,CASAGLAGGDEQFF,TGCGCCAGCGCGGGACTAGCGGGGGGCGATGAGCAGTTCTTC
NA,NA,TRBJ2-3,TRBV2,CASSERNTDTQYF,TGTGCCAGCAGTGAGCGTAACACAGATACGCAGTATTTT
NA,NA,TRBJ1-1,TRBV21-1,CASSSQGTNTEAFF,TGTGCCAGCAGCTCACAGGGCACGAACACTGAAGCTTTCTTT
NA,TRBD2,TRBJ2-7,TRBV10-3,CAIRGGRGYEQYF,TGTGCCATCAGAGGCGGGAGAGGATACGAGCAGTACTTC
once,NA,TRBJ2-1,TRBV10-1,CASSKESGSIQQFF,TGCGCCAGCAGTAAGGAATCAGGCTCAATTCAGCAGTTCTTC
NA,TRBD1,TRBJ1-3,TRBV2,CASSRQGAGNTIYF,TGTGCCAGCAGTCGACAGGGGGCTGGAAACACCATATATTTT
NA,TRBD1,TRBJ1-4,TRBV3-1/TRBV3-2,CASSQGTGTEKLFF,TGTGCCAGCAGCCAAGGGACAGGGACTGAAAAACTGTTTTTT
NA,NA,TRBJ1-1,TRBV7-9,CASSHEADLNTEAFF,TGTGCCAGCAGCCATGAAGCGGATTTGAACACTGAAGCTTTCTTT
NA,TRBD1,TRBJ2-1,TRBV19,CASSIKGQGMRNEQFF,TGTGCCAGTAGTATTAAGGGACAGGGGATGCGGAATGAGCAGTTCTTC
NA,NA,TRBJ2-3,TRBV27,CASARQVVTDTQYF,TGTGCCAGCGCCCGGCAGGTGGTGACAGATACGCAATATTTT
NA,NA,TRBJ1-1,TRBV19,CATHDPDRYTEAFF,TGTGCCACCCATGATCCGGACAGATACACTGAAGCTTTCTTT
NA,NA,TRBJ2-3,TRBV5-1,CASTLGGRLGTDTQYF,TGCGCCAGCACCCTTGGCGGGCGGCTCGGCACAGATACGCAGTATTTT
NA,NA,TRBJ1-3,TRBV28,CARSFGPPLAGNTIYF,TGTGCCAGAAGTTTTGGTCCCCCACTGGCTGGAAACACCATATATTTT
once,TRBD1,TRBJ2-7,TRBV14,CASSQGGWGRGRREQYF,TGTGCCAGCAGCCAAGGCGGATGGGGAAGGGGGCGAAGGGAGCAGTACTTC
NA,TRBD2,TRBJ2-3,TRBV12-5,CASGLRSGGWVDTQYF,TGTGCTAGTGGTTTGAGGAGCGGGGGATGGGTAGATACGCAGTATTTT
NA,TRBD1,TRBJ2-1,TRBV7-3,CASSQGQGNNEQFF,TGTGCCAGCAGCCAGGGACAGGGTAACAATGAGCAGTTCTTC
NA,NA,TRBJ2-4,TRBV6-5,CASSYSNQGGPNIQYF,TGTGCCAGCAGTTACTCCAACCAGGGGGGCCCAAACATTCAGTACTTC
NA,TRBD2,TRBJ2-7,TRBV20-1,CSASTTSGGRGEQYF,TGCAGTGCTAGTACAACTAGCGGGGGGCGGGGCGAGCAGTACTTC
NA,TRBD2,TRBJ2-5,TRBV6-5,CASSSGRGGETQYF,TGTGCCAGCAGTTCCGGGAGGGGGGGAGAGACCCAGTACTTC
once,NA,TRBJ2-3,TRBV30,CAWSVAGTSADTQYF,TGTGCCTGGAGTGTAGCAGGGACAAGCGCAGATACGCAGTATTTT
NA,TRBD2,TRBJ2-5,TRBV7-9,CASSPGSGGAETQYF,TGTGCCAGCAGCCCGGGGAGCGGGGGGGCGGAGACCCAGTACTTC
NA,TRBD1,TRBJ1-5,TRBV5-1,CASSAGQGNQPQHF,TGCGCCAGCAGCGCGGGACAGGGGAATCAGCCCCAGCATTTT
NA,TRBD1,TRBJ2-7,TRBV18,CASSLGQQSSYEQYF,TGTGCCAGCTCACTGGGACAGCAAAGCTCCTACGAGCAGTACTTC
NA,TRBD1,TRBJ1-3,TRBV7-9,CASQGQPGSGNTIYF,TGTGCCAGCCAGGGACAGCCGGGATCTGGAAACACCATATATTTT
NA,NA,TRBJ1-1,TRBV5-1,CASSPPTANTEAFF,TGCGCCAGCAGCCCCCCGACAGCGAACACTGAAGCTTTCTTT
NA,NA,TRBJ2-7,TRBV25-1,CASSDSDRPGYEQYF,TGTGCCAGCAGTGATTCAGACAGGCCTGGGTACGAGCAGTACTTC
NA,TRBD2,TRBJ2-3,TRBV6-5,CASSYSGGTTDTQYF,TGTGCCAGCAGTTACAGCGGGGGCACCACAGATACGCAGTATTTT
NA,NA,TRBJ1-1,TRBV10-2,CASSAGNSNTEAFF,TGCGCCAGCAGTGCAGGGAATAGTAACACTGAAGCTTTCTTT
NA,NA,TRBJ2-1,TRBV15,CATSRDGRSDNEQFF,TGTGCCACCAGCAGAGATGGGAGGAGTGACAATGAGCAGTTCTTC
NA,NA,TRBJ1-3,TRBV3-1/TRBV3-2,CASSLTVGGSSGNTIYF,TGTGCCAGCAGCCTCACAGTGGGGGGAAGCTCTGGAAACACCATATATTTT
once,NA,TRBJ2-1,TRBV12-3/TRBV12-4,CASSSQGGEQFF,TGTGCCAGCAGTTCCCAGGGTGGTGAGCAGTTCTTC
NA,TRBD1,TRBJ1-4,TRBV5-1,CASRSGTGNEKLFF,TGCGCCAGCAGATCCGGGACAGGGAATGAAAAACTGTTTTTT
NA,NA,TRBJ1-2,TRBV27,CASSPGGGRARGYTF,TGTGCCAGCAGTCCCGGGGGGGGCAGGGCGCGGGGCTACACCTTC
NA,NA,TRBJ1-4,TRBV6-5,CASTGSNEKLFF,TGTGCCAGCACGGGTTCTAATGAAAAACTGTTTTTT
NA,TRBD1,TRBJ1-2,TRBV29-1,CSVESFQGESIYGYTF,TGCAGCGTTGAAAGCTTCCAGGGGGAATCCATCTATGGCTACACCTTC
NA,NA,TRBJ1-2,TRBV4-1,CASSQGEDIHGYTF,TGCGCCAGCAGCCAGGGTGAGGACATCCATGGCTACACCTTC
once,TRBD1,TRBJ1-2,TRBV7-9,CASSLGQGADYGYTF,TGTGCCAGCAGCCTAGGACAGGGGGCTGACTATGGCTACACCTTC
once,TRBD1,TRBJ1-2,TRBV15,CATSSWDRAYGYTF,TGTGCCACCAGCAGCTGGGACAGAGCCTATGGCTACACCTTC
NA,NA,TRBJ2-1,TRBV5-1,CASSLAAGVYNEQFF,TGCGCCAGCAGCTTGGCTGCAGGTGTATACAATGAGCAGTTCTTC
NA,NA,TRBJ1-2,TRBV14,CASSQEAGWYGYTF,TGTGCCAGCAGCCAAGAGGCAGGGTGGTATGGCTACACCTTC
NA,TRBD1,TRBJ1-2,TRBV12-3/TRBV12-4,CASSPGGGVGYTF,TGTGCCAGCAGCCCGGGAGGGGGCGTAGGCTACACCTTC
NA,TRBD2,TRBJ2-3,TRBV5-6,CASSSFAGGSTDTQYF,TGTGCCAGCAGCTCCTTTGCGGGGGGAAGCACAGATACGCAGTATTTT
NA,NA,TRBJ2-3,TRBV29-1,CSAYYGGDTDTQYF,TGCAGCGCCTACTATGGCGGGGATACAGATACGCAGTATTTT
NA,NA,TRBJ1-4,TRBV5-1,CASSSQGINEKLFF,TGCGCCAGCAGCTCCCAGGGAATTAATGAAAAACTGTTTTTT
NA,TRBD1,TRBJ1-1,TRBV6-6,CASSYGQGAGEAFF,TGTGCCAGCAGTTACGGACAGGGGGCCGGTGAAGCTTTCTTT
NA,TRBD1,TRBJ1-3,TRBV11-2,CASSVDRALSGNTIYF,TGTGCCAGCAGCGTGGACAGGGCCCTCTCTGGAAACACCATATATTTT
NA,TRBD1,TRBJ1-3,TRBV5-8,CASRSTGGSSGNTIYF,TGTGCCAGCAGGTCGACAGGGGGGAGCTCTGGAAACACCATATATTTT